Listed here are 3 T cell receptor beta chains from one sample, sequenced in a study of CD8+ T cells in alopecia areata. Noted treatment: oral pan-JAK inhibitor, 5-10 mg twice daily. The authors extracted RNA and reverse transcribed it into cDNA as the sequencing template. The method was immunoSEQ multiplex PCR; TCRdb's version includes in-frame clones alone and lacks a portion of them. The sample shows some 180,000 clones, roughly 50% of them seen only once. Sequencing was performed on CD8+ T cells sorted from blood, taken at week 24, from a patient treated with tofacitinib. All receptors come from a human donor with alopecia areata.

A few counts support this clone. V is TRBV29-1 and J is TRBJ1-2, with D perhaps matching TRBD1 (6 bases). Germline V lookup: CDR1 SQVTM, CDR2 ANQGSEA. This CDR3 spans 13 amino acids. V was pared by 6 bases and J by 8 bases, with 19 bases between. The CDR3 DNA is TGCAGCGTCAGGGGAGGGGGGTCGGTCGGCTACACCTTC. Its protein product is CSVRGGGSVGYTF.

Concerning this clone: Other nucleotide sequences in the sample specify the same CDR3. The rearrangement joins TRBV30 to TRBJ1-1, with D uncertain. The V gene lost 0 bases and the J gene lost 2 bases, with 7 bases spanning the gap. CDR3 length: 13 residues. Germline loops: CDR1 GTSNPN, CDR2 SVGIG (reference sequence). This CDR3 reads CAWSVAGNTEAFF. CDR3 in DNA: TGTGCCTGGAGTGTCGCGGGCAACACTGAAGCTTTCTTT.

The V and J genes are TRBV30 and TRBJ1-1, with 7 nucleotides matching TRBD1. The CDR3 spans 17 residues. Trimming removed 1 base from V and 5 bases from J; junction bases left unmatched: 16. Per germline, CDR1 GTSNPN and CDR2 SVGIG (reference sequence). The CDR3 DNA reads TGTGCCTGGAGTGCAGACGACCCTCAACAGGGGTATACTGAAGCTTTCTTT. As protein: CAWSADDPQQGYTEAFF.